Shown below are 15 T cell receptor beta chains from a single sample sequenced in a study of technical replicates of blood from a few donors. TCRdb's copy holds only in-frame clones and misses some; the assay was immunoSEQ multiplex PCR. The table shows roughly 15,000 clones, with approximately 80% occurring only once. Material for sequencing was PBMCs. The source of these receptors is a human donor in good health.

The rearrangement joins TRBV28 to TRBJ2-3; 14 bases are a match to TRBD2. With V trimmed by 4 bases and J by 2 bases, 8 bases remained unmatched. The CDR3 has 18 amino acids. The germline V gene encodes CDR1 MDHEN and CDR2 SYDVKM. The CDR3 DNA is TGTGCCAGCAGTTCAGGGACTAGCGGGAGACGGTCCACAGATACGCAGTATTTT. Amino acids: CASSSGTSGRRSTDTQYF.

The chain combines TRBV6-1 with TRBJ1-4; 11 nucleotides align to TRBD1. This CDR3 comprises 14 residues. Germline V gene lookup returns CDR1 MNHNS and CDR2 SASEGT. J was trimmed by 8 bases and V by 7 bases; bases with no gene match: 6. CDR3 region: CASMHGTGGEKLFF. CDR3 coding DNA: TGTGCCAGCATGCACGGGACAGGGGGGGAAAAACTGTTTTTT.

This chain connects TRBV30 to TRBJ2-3; D is unclear. CDR1 is GTSNPN and CDR2 is SVGIG in the germline V gene (reference sequence). V was cut by 7 bases and J by 1 base, with 15 bases left in between. The CDR3 is 14 amino acids. The CDR3 DNA sequence: TGTGCCTTCCACCCTCGAGGAGGCACAGATACGCAGTATTTT. It yields the protein CAFHPRGGTDTQYF.

The chain links TRBV6-5 to TRBJ1-2; D is possibly TRBD1 (6 bases). CDR1 is MNHEY and CDR2 is SVGAGI in the germline V gene. The CDR3 consists of 15 residues. Trimming left V 0 bases short and J 8 bases short, with 16 bases between. In DNA form, the CDR3 reads TGTGCCAGCAGTTACTCCGGAGGGGGGGCTCGGGGCTACACCTTC. Encoded protein: CASSYSGGGARGYTF.

The chain carries TRBV7-8 and TRBJ1-3; TRBD1 might be the D (5 bases). The CDR3 covers 17 residues. CDR1 and CDR2 (germline): SGHVS, FQNEAQ. The V and J ends lost 5 bases and 0 bases respectively, with 17 bases between them. The CDR3 DNA sequence: TGTGCCAGCAGCAACATCGTGACAGCCGACTCTGGAAACACCATATATTTT. Its translation is CASSNIVTADSGNTIYF.

The rearrangement joins TRBV7-9 to TRBJ2-7, with a tentative D call TRBD1 (5 bases). Germline assignment: CDR1 SEHNR and CDR2 FQNEAQ (reference sequence). The CDR3 is 14 residues long. Trimming stripped 1 base from V and 4 bases from J, with 11 bases between. CDR3 sequence (DNA): TGTGCCAGCAGCTTAGATGGCAGGACATACGAGCAGTACTTC. Translated, it gives CASSLDGRTYEQYF.

The chain is built from TRBV28 and TRBJ1-2; D is unresolved. Trimming took off 10 bases at V and 1 base at J, with 19 bases between the two ends. This CDR3 is 15 amino acids long. CDR1 and CDR2 (germline): MDHEN, SYDVKM. CDR3 bases: TGTGCCACCACCCCGCCGGGGAGCTATAACTATGGCTACACCTTC. It codes for CATTPPGSYNYGYTF.

This clone came up once. The CDR3 sequence is CASRRGPGGELFF. The CDR3 DNA is TGTGCCAGCAGGCGGGGCCCCGGCGGGGAGCTGTTTTTT. This chain connects TRBV27 to TRBJ2-2; TRBD2 might be the D (6 bases). This CDR3 region has 13 residues. Trimming shortened V by 6 bases and J by 7 bases, and 12 bases separated the two germline ends. CDR1 and CDR2 from the germline V gene are MNHEY and SMNVEV (reference sequence).

CDR3 in amino acids: CASSPMGDRNTGELFF. CDR3 bases: TGTGCCAGCAGCCCAATGGGGGACAGGAACACCGGGGAGCTGTTTTTT. The V call is TRBV7-6, the J call TRBJ2-2, with 7 positions matching TRBD1. V was pared by 5 bases and J by 1 base, with 7 bases of the junction left unmatched. CDR1 and CDR2 (germline): SGHVS, FNYEAQ. CDR3 length: 16 amino acids.

This clone has a single count. The CDR3, as DNA: TGTGCCAGCAGTTTATTAGGGGAGGAGGAGCAGTTCTTC. Its translation is CASSLLGEEEQFF. The rearrangement uses TRBV27 and TRBJ2-1, with a weak D call TRBD2 (6 bases). V was trimmed by 1 base and J by 10 bases, leaving 11 bases between them. From germline, CDR1 is MNHEY and CDR2 SMNVEV (reference sequence). The CDR3 runs 13 residues.

This clone was detected only a few times. The chain recombines TRBV6-5 with TRBJ1-1; the D gene is possibly TRBD1 (6 bases). Trimming left V 5 bases short and J 1 base short, with 8 bases between. The CDR3 extends over 13 amino acids. CDR1 and CDR2 (germline): MNHEY, SVGAGI. CDR3 in amino acids: CASSTGQNTEAFF. CDR3 in DNA: TGTGCCAGCAGTACGGGACAGAACACTGAAGCTTTCTTT.

The J gene is TRBJ2-5, the V gene TRBV13, with a possible D match to TRBD2 (6 bases). Germline-derived CDR1 and CDR2 are PRHDT and FYEKMQ (reference sequence). This CDR3 has 14 amino acids. V was cut by 1 base and J by 8 bases, with 14 bases left in between. CDR3 protein: CASSLEGDSVTQYF. DNA for the CDR3: TGTGCCAGCAGCTTAGAAGGGGACTCGGTCACCCAGTACTTC.

V gene TRBV18 combines with J gene TRBJ2-1; 11 bases are a match to TRBD1. Germline CDR1 reads KGHSH; CDR2 reads LQKENI. The CDR3 has 16 residues. After removal of 5 bases from V and 7 bases from J, the junction contained 10 bases not matched to a gene. CDR3 sequence (DNA): TGTGCCAGCTCATTAAGGACAGGGGGCGTTAAAAATGAGCAGTTCTTC. This encodes CASSLRTGGVKNEQFF.

The rearrangement links TRBV27 to TRBJ2-7, with 9 bases lining up with TRBD2. The CDR3 runs 13 residues. CDR1 MNHEY and CDR2 SMNVEV come from the germline V gene (reference sequence). With V trimmed by 6 bases and J by 3 bases, 3 bases remained unmatched. The CDR3 nucleotides read TGTGCCAGCAGGACTAGCGGAAGCTACGAGCAGTACTTC. It codes for CASRTSGSYEQYF.

V gene TRBV5-4 combines with J gene TRBJ2-2; the match to TRBD2 covers 10 bases. J lost 0 bases, V lost 4 bases, and 12 bases had no gene match. Germline CDR1 is SGHNT and CDR2 is YYREEE (reference sequence). This CDR3 has 19 residues. The CDR3 DNA reads as TGTGCCAGCAGCGTAGGAATAGCGGGAGGAACGCCGAACACCGGGGAGCTGTTTTTT. Translating gives CASSVGIAGGTPNTGELFF.